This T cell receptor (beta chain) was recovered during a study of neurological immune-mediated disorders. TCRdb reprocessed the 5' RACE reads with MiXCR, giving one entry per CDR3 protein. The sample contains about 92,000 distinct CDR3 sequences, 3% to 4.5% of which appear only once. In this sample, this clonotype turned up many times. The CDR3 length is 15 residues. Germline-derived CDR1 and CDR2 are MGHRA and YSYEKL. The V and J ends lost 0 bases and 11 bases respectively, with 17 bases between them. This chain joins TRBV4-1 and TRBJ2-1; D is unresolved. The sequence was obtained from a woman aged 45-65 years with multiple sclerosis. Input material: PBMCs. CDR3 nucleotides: TGCGCCAGCAGCCAAGATTCCCCGACCCTCGTTAAGCAGTTCTTC. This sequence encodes CASSQDSPTLVKQFF.